A selection of T cell receptor beta chains follows, all from one sample in a study of early T cells in non-severe SARS-CoV-2 infection. TCRdb redid the calling of the 5' RACE reads with MiXCR, one entry per CDR3 protein. The repertoire holds fewer than 85,000 distinct CDR3 sequences, with approximately 11% as singletons. Sequences were derived from whole blood, sampled at baseline. The receptors come from an adult who was a healthcare worker with PCR-confirmed SARS-CoV-2 infection or an uninfected control (not recorded which). Each CDR3 is given with its conserved first and last residue. Each record gives: D gene, J gene, clone size, V gene, CDR3 protein, CDR3 DNA. The D gene is left open where the match is weak. Only some rows state a clone size, as once, few, many or a class for expanded clones.

>TRBD1|TRBJ1-2|-|TRBV5-1
CASSSRQGIGRWDGYTF
TGCGCCAGCAGTTCCAGACAGGGCATAGGGCGATGGGATGGCTACACCTTC
>TRBD1|TRBJ1-5|many|TRBV6-1
CASNEPTGEQPQHF
TGTGCCAGCAACGAACCCACAGGGGAACAGCCCCAGCATTTT
>TRBD1|TRBJ2-2|once|TRBV6-2/TRBV6-3
CATERDRGPGELFF
TGTGCCACCGAGAGGGACAGGGGGCCCGGGGAGCTGTTTTTT
>TRBD1|TRBJ2-7|many|TRBV4-2
CASSHATPGQGSYEQYF
TGTGCCAGCAGCCATGCCACTCCGGGACAGGGGTCCTACGAGCAGTACTTC
>TRBD1|TRBJ1-5|many|TRBV20-1
CSARTTGGNQPQHF
TGCAGTGCTAGAACGACAGGGGGGAATCAGCCCCAGCATTTT
>-|TRBJ2-5|few|TRBV9
CASSGGVGGIGETQYF
TGTGCCAGCAGCGGTGGGGTTGGCGGGATAGGAGAGACCCAGTACTTC
>TRBD1|TRBJ1-2|-|TRBV13
CASSRDRLWDGYTF
TGTGCCAGCAGCCGGGACAGGCTCTGGGATGGCTACACCTTC
>-|TRBJ1-2|few|TRBV5-1
CASSFDSYYGYTF
TGCGCCAGCAGCTTTGACAGTTACTATGGCTACACCTTC
>-|TRBJ2-1|few|TRBV6-2/TRBV6-3
CASRNIETGIPKSEQFF
TGTGCCAGCAGAAATATAGAAACAGGGATCCCAAAATCTGAGCAGTTCTTC
>-|TRBJ1-6|few|TRBV6-1
CASSEIVGRDNSPLHF
TGTGCCAGCAGTGAGATTGTAGGGAGGGATAATTCACCCCTCCACTTT
>TRBD1|TRBJ2-5|-|TRBV20-1
CSALGQQETQYF
TGCAGTGCCCTGGGACAGCAAGAGACCCAGTACTTC
>TRBD2|TRBJ2-1|-|TRBV28
CASSFAGGYNEQFF
TGTGCCAGCAGTTTTGCGGGGGGGTATAATGAGCAGTTCTTC
>-|TRBJ2-1|many|TRBV28
CASRPPPGNNEQFF
TGTGCCAGCAGACCCCCTCCCGGTAACAATGAGCAGTTCTTC
>-|TRBJ2-7|-|TRBV9
CASSVGSQGGGYEQYF
TGTGCCAGCAGCGTGGGGAGCCAGGGAGGGGGCTACGAGCAGTACTTC
>-|TRBJ1-5|-|TRBV6-6
CASSYNGGGQPQHF
TGTGCCAGCAGTTACAACGGGGGTGGGCAGCCCCAGCATTTT
>-|TRBJ2-7|few|TRBV7-2
CVSSGSGDQVYEQYF
TGTGTCAGCAGCGGTTCGGGGGACCAGGTCTACGAGCAGTACTTC
>-|TRBJ2-5|-|TRBV5-4
CASSLGPYQETQYF
TGTGCCAGCAGCTTGGGGCCATACCAAGAGACCCAGTACTTC
>TRBD2|TRBJ2-5|few|TRBV5-4
CASSWDRGGAKETQYF
TGTGCCAGCAGCTGGGACCGCGGGGGGGCAAAAGAGACCCAGTACTTC
>TRBD2|TRBJ2-5|few|TRBV7-3
CASSPFRSGVGETQYF
TGTGCCAGCAGCCCTTTTCGTAGCGGGGTGGGAGAGACCCAGTACTTC
>-|TRBJ2-2|few|TRBV9
CASSLTPSPNTGELFF
TGTGCCAGCAGCCTCACCCCGAGTCCGAACACCGGGGAGCTGTTTTTT
>-|TRBJ2-2|-|TRBV27
CASSLWGSGELFF
TGTGCCAGCAGTTTGTGGGGCTCCGGGGAGCTGTTTTTT
>-|TRBJ2-4|many|TRBV12-3/TRBV12-4
CASSRGDFKNIQYF
TGTGCCAGCAGTCGCGGGGACTTTAAGAACATTCAGTACTTC
>TRBD1|TRBJ1-4|-|TRBV7-8
CASSQQGTDGKLFF
TGTGCCAGCAGCCAACAAGGGACAGACGGAAAACTGTTTTTT
>-|TRBJ1-6|many|TRBV5-1
CASSFWAGSPLHF
TGCGCCAGCAGCTTCTGGGCTGGTTCACCCCTCCACTTT
>-|TRBJ1-1|few|TRBV7-9
CASSLLLMNTEAFF
TGTGCCAGCAGCTTGTTACTCATGAACACTGAAGCTTTCTTT
>-|TRBJ1-3|-|TRBV29-1
CSAQKSGSANTIYF
TGCAGCGCCCAAAAGTCCGGATCGGCAAACACCATATATTTT
>TRBD1|TRBJ2-5|few|TRBV6-5
CASRQGAGETQYF
TGTGCCAGCAGACAGGGGGCTGGAGAGACCCAGTACTTC
>-|TRBJ2-5|-|TRBV5-5
CASSLAGWETQYF
TGTGCCAGCAGCTTGGCCGGTTGGGAGACCCAGTACTTC
>-|TRBJ1-1|few|TRBV9
CASSVGTGARTEVFF
-
>-|TRBJ1-1|few|TRBV20-1
CSAVSGLREAFF
TGCAGTGCTGTCTCGGGGTTAAGGGAAGCTTTCTTT
>TRBD1|TRBJ1-1|-|TRBV14
CASSQRTGRVTEAFF
TGTGCCAGCAGCCAAAGGACAGGGAGGGTTACTGAAGCTTTCTTT
>TRBD1|TRBJ1-1|many|TRBV20-1
CSASRQGRNTEAFF
TGCAGTGCTAGCCGACAGGGACGGAACACTGAAGCTTTCTTT
>TRBD2|TRBJ2-3|-|TRBV7-2
CASSLVLRTSGGGDTQYF
TGTGCCAGCAGCTTAGTTCTCCGGACTAGCGGGGGGGGAGATACGCAGTATTTT
>-|TRBJ1-1|few|TRBV7-9
CASVGLRTEASF
TGTGCCAGCGTAGGTCTGAGGACTGAAGCTTCCTTT
>TRBD1|TRBJ1-6|many|TRBV20-1
CSARPETGSNSPLHF
TGCAGTGCTAGACCTGAGACAGGGAGTAATTCACCCCTCCACTTT
>-|TRBJ2-3|few|TRBV20-1
CSAPSGDTQYF
TGCAGTGCCCCGTCCGGGGATACGCAGTATTTT
>-|TRBJ2-1|-|TRBV2
CASTEGNEQFF
TGTGCCAGCACTGAAGGCAATGAGCAGTTCTTC
>-|TRBJ2-1|few|TRBV20-1
CSAQGRGDYNEQFF
TGCAGTGCACAGGGACGGGGGGATTACAATGAGCAGTTCTTC
>-|TRBJ1-1|many|TRBV5-1
CASSLARGNTEAFF
TGCGCCAGCAGCCTCGCCAGGGGGAACACTGAAGCTTTCTTT
>TRBD2|TRBJ2-3|many|TRBV6-5
CASSYSKLAGGPDTQYF
TGTGCCAGCAGTTACTCTAAACTAGCGGGGGGGCCGGATACGCAGTATTTT
>-|TRBJ2-3|few|TRBV2
CASSVLITDTQYF
TGTGCCAGCAGTGTCCTAATCACAGATACGCAGTATTTT
>-|TRBJ1-2|few|TRBV4-2
CASSQARGLPNYGYTF
TGTGCCAGCAGCCAAGCCCGCGGGTTACCTAACTATGGCTACACCTTC
>-|TRBJ2-2|-|TRBV20-1
CSARDRGQTGELFF
TGCAGTGCTAGAGATCGTGGCCAAACCGGGGAGCTGTTTTTT
>-|TRBJ2-5|many|TRBV3-1
CASSQEGNRGVTQYF
TGTGCCAGCAGCCAAGAAGGTAACCGAGGTGTGACCCAGTACTTC
>-|TRBJ2-2|many|TRBV20-1
CSASSNTGELFF
TGCAGTGCTAGCTCGAACACCGGGGAGCTGTTTTTT
>-|TRBJ1-1|many|TRBV7-6
CASSPQPQGRTEAFF
TGTGCCAGCAGCCCTCAGCCACAGGGACGCACTGAAGCTTTCTTT
>-|TRBJ1-5|-|TRBV3-1
CASSPMAGSNQPQHF
TGTGCCAGCAGCCCGATGGCAGGGTCCAATCAGCCCCAGCATTTT
>-|TRBJ2-7|few|TRBV7-9
CASSAEGTVYEQYF
TGTGCCAGCAGCGCCGAAGGGACCGTCTACGAGCAGTACTTC
>TRBD1|TRBJ2-1|many|TRBV6-6
CASSTPDRDPYNEQFF
TGTGCCAGCAGTACTCCCGACAGGGATCCCTACAATGAGCAGTTCTTC
>-|TRBJ2-1|-|TRBV11-1
CASSFGQFSNEQFF
TGTGCCAGCAGCTTTGGACAGTTTTCGAATGAGCAGTTCTTC
>TRBD1|TRBJ1-6|many|TRBV29-1
CSVGAGGDSPLHF
TGCAGCGTTGGAGCAGGGGGCGATTCACCCCTCCACTTT
>-|TRBJ1-5|-|TRBV10-3
CAISDDRVAQPQHF
TGTGCCATCAGTGATGATAGGGTAGCTCAGCCCCAGCATTTT
>-|TRBJ1-1|many|TRBV12-3/TRBV12-4
CASSLVTHNTEAFF
TGTGCCAGCAGTTTGGTGACTCATAACACTGAAGCTTTCTTT